These 30 T cell receptor beta chains came from one sample sequenced in a study of human CD8 memory T cell subsets. Generation of TCR beta libraries used UMI-labeled 5' RACE. TCRdb reprocessed the 5' RACE reads, with one entry per CDR3 protein and no DNA. The sample includes about 17,000 distinct CDR3 sequences. The specimen sequenced was CD8+ stem-like memory T cells (TSCM and TCM) sorted from PBMCs. Subset: stem-like memory CD8 T cells (TSTEM), CCR7+ PD-1- TIGIT-. The origin of the receptors is a human donor in good health.

This chain joins TRBV7-6 and TRBJ2-5; TCRdb proposes TRBD2, but this gene call is untestable without DNA. CDR1 and CDR2 (germline): SGHVS, FNYEAQ. The CDR3 totals 14 residues. The CDR3 protein is CASNQRGAKETQYF.

The V gene is TRBV10-2, the J gene TRBJ2-7. CDR1 and CDR2 from the germline V gene are WSHSY and SAAADI. The CDR3 is 11 residues long. The CDR3: CASSDSYEQYF.

The rearrangement links TRBV7-8 to TRBJ2-5; TCRdb names TRBD2, which stays unverified in the absence of DNA. Germline CDR1 is SGHVS and CDR2 is FQNEAQ. This CDR3 comprises 18 residues. Here the CDR3 reads CASSSTIGLAGDQETQYF.

This chain uses TRBV28 with TRBJ1-6. The germline V gene encodes CDR1 MDHEN and CDR2 SYDVKM. The CDR3 runs to 15 residues. The CDR3: CASSLIRDGGSPLHF.

V usage is TRBV29-1 and J usage is TRBJ1-1; TCRdb proposes TRBD1, but this gene call is untestable without DNA. The germline gives CDR1 SQVTM, CDR2 ANQGSEA. The CDR3 consists of 15 residues. CDR3 region: CSVVGQGKGLGRAFF.

The chain joins TRBV5-4 to TRBJ2-3. The germline V gene encodes CDR1 SGHNT and CDR2 YYREEE (reference sequence). The CDR3 covers 15 residues. The CDR3 loop is CASSLLASGTDTQYF.

V gene TRBV20-1 combines with J gene TRBJ2-3; no DNA is available, so the TRBD1 call from TCRdb remains unchecked. The CDR3 covers 16 residues. Germline CDR1 DFQATT, CDR2 SNEGSKA (reference sequence). CDR3 sequence: CSARDERTGRTDTQYF.

J is TRBJ2-3 and V is TRBV7-6; TCRdb selects TRBD1, and the lack of DNA leaves this call unchecked. In germline, CDR1 is SGHVS, CDR2 FNYEAQ. The CDR3 has 15 amino acids. The CDR3 is CASSSGGQSTDTQYF.

This chain links TRBV11-2 with TRBJ2-2; TCRdb names TRBD2, which stays unverified in the absence of DNA. Germline V CDR1 and CDR2: SGHAT, FQNNGV. The CDR3 runs to 15 residues. The CDR3 region is CASEIAGGGTGELFF.

This clonotype is labeled medium-sized based on frequency. This rearrangement joins TRBV29-1 to TRBJ2-2. The CDR3 runs to 14 residues. CDR1 is SQVTM, CDR2 ANQGSEA, per germline. The CDR3 here is CSVEERKRPGELFF.

V and J are TRBV18 and TRBJ1-1. Germline V gene data show CDR1 as KGHSH and CDR2 as LQKENI. This CDR3 is 13 amino acids long. The CDR3 reads CASSPRKNTEAFF.

The chain couples TRBV27 to TRBJ2-3; TCRdb calls TRBD2, which cannot be checked without DNA. The CDR3 extends over 15 amino acids. In germline, CDR1 is MNHEY, CDR2 SMNVEV (reference sequence). CDR3 region: CASSLLASRSDTQYF.

This chain joins TRBV7-9 and TRBJ1-1. This CDR3 is 12 amino acids long. CDR1 is SEHNR, CDR2 FQNEAQ, per germline (reference sequence). This chain's CDR3 is CASSLRLAEAFF.

The J gene is TRBJ2-2, the V gene TRBV7-6; TCRdb picks TRBD1, but there is no DNA to check that call. CDR3 size: 16 residues. Germline CDR1 reads SGHVS; CDR2 reads FNYEAQ. The CDR3 region is CAFPMGKDSNTGELFF.

This CDR3 is CASRPRGNYGYTF. V usage is TRBV28 and J usage is TRBJ1-2; checking the TCRdb D call of TRBD1 is not possible without DNA. There are 13 residues in the CDR3. The germline gives CDR1 MDHEN, CDR2 SYDVKM.

V and J are TRBV29-1 and TRBJ2-7. The CDR3 totals 13 residues. Germline CDR1 SQVTM, CDR2 ANQGSEA. CDR3: CSVELKQSYEQYF.

The gene calls are TRBV2 and TRBJ2-5. This CDR3 contains 14 residues. In germline, CDR1 is SNHLY, CDR2 FYNNEI. CDR3 region: CASRAILPQETQYF.

The J gene is TRBJ2-1, the V gene TRBV12-3 or TRBV12-4; TCRdb's assignment of TRBD2 cannot be checked, as there is no DNA. The CDR3 length is 14 residues. CDR3 sequence reads: CASSNGGRLDEQFF.

CDR3 loop: CASSLGFGQGHSPLHF. The V gene is TRBV5-1, the J gene TRBJ1-6; there is no DNA to check the TCRdb D call of TRBD1. CDR1 is SGHRS, CDR2 YFSETQ, per germline. CDR3 length: 16 amino acids. The variable domain in full, completed from reference TRBV5-1 and TRBJ1-6, reads KAGVTQTPRYLIKTRGQQVTLSCSPISGHRSVSWYQQTPGQGLQFLFEYFSETQRNKGNFPGRFSGRQFSNSRSEMNVSTLELGDSALYLCASSLGFGQGHSPLHFGNGTRLTVT.

V gene TRBV12-3 or TRBV12-4 combines with J gene TRBJ2-5; TCRdb gives TRBD1 as the D gene, but with no DNA this cannot be confirmed. The CDR3 is 14 residues long. CDR3 amino acids: CASSFHGGAETQYF.

The V gene is TRBV5-6, the J gene TRBJ2-5. The CDR3 totals 14 residues. CDR1 SGHDT and CDR2 YYEEEE come from the germline V gene. The CDR3 sequence is CASSLGGSKETQYF.

This clonotype is identified as medium-sized from frequency. V and J are TRBV2 and TRBJ2-3; as DNA is missing, the TRBD1 call by TCRdb cannot be tested. Germline loops: CDR1 SNHLY, CDR2 FYNNEI. This CDR3 is built from 17 residues. CDR3 amino acids: CASSRTLEGSSTDTQYF.

This chain uses TRBV5-5 with TRBJ2-1. The CDR3 covers 14 residues. In germline, CDR1 is SGHKS, CDR2 YYEKEE (reference sequence). This CDR3 reads CASTYSSSYNEQFF.

V and J are TRBV12-3 or TRBV12-4 and TRBJ2-1. This CDR3 contains 14 residues. The CDR3: CASSPTTQRNEQFF.

The chain uses TRBV28 and TRBJ2-1; TCRdb picks TRBD2, but there is no DNA to check that call. The germline V gene has CDR1 MDHEN and CDR2 SYDVKM. The CDR3 loop spans 14 amino acids. This CDR3 reads CASSSGASYNEQFF.

V is TRBV5-1 and J is TRBJ2-7. Germline-derived CDR1 and CDR2 are SGHRS and YFSETQ. The CDR3 contains 12 residues. The CDR3 region is CASSGSTYEQYF. Together with reference TRBV5-1 and TRBJ2-7, the CDR3 gives the full variable domain: KAGVTQTPRYLIKTRGQQVTLSCSPISGHRSVSWYQQTPGQGLQFLFEYFSETQRNKGNFPGRFSGRQFSNSRSEMNVSTLELGDSALYLCASSGSTYEQYFGPGTRLTVT.

V usage is TRBV29-1 and J usage is TRBJ1-2; TCRdb outputs TRBD1, but without DNA this stays unchecked. CDR3 length equals 13 residues. CDR1 and CDR2 (germline): SQVTM, ANQGSEA. The CDR3 protein is CSDTGDDLYGYTF.

V and J are TRBV2 and TRBJ2-7. This CDR3 comprises 14 residues. Germline-derived CDR1 and CDR2 are SNHLY and FYNNEI. The chain's CDR3 is CASSPRQGYYEQYF. Variable domain in full (rest from reference TRBV2 and TRBJ2-7): EPEVTQTPSHQVTQMGQEVILRCVPISNHLYFYWYRQILGQKVEFLVSFYNNEISEKSEIFDDQFSVERPDGSNFTLKIRSTKLEDSAMYFCASSPRQGYYEQYFGPGTRLTVT.

J is TRBJ1-1 and V is TRBV12-3 or TRBV12-4. The CDR3 extends over 13 amino acids. The CDR3 here is CASQSPEDTEAFF.

The chain employs TRBV19 and TRBJ1-1; TCRdb indicates TRBD1, and absent DNA this call remains unverified. This CDR3 comprises 14 residues. The germline V gene has CDR1 LNHDA and CDR2 SQIVND (reference sequence). This chain's CDR3 is CASSRRQGYTEAFF.